The 21 T cell receptor beta chains below were found in one sample sequenced in a study of shared clonotypes between healthy human individuals. Sequencing was performed with immunoSEQ multiplex PCR; in TCRdb, only in-frame clones are kept and a portion is missing. The sample lists 2 million to 2.5 million clones; more than 80% were seen once. The sample taken for sequencing was naive CD4+ T cells from PBMCs. Subset: CD45RA+ positively selected. The receptors shown here come from a man aged 18 to 29 in good health. Some clones in this sample may be carry-over from other donors' samples.

This chain connects TRBV4-2 to TRBJ2-7, with a weak D call TRBD2 (6 bases). The CDR3 totals 15 residues. Germline V gives CDR1 LGHNA, CDR2 YNFKEQ. Trimming stripped 0 bases from V and 4 bases from J, with 13 bases between. For the CDR3, the DNA is TGTGCCAGCAGCCAAGAGTTGGCAGGGAGGTACGAGCAGTACTTC. Its translation: CASSQELAGRYEQYF.

The chain recombines TRBV2 with TRBJ2-2; tentatively, D is TRBD2 (6 bases). Germline-derived CDR1 and CDR2 are SNHLY and FYNNEI. There are 14 residues in the CDR3. V was trimmed by 11 bases and J by 5 bases, leaving 18 bases between them. The CDR3 loop reads CASSGLASTGELFF. The CDR3 DNA follows: TGTGCCTCCAGCGGCCTAGCGAGTACCGGGGAGCTGTTTTTT.

This clone was picked up one time. The V gene is TRBV28, the J gene TRBJ1-2; a weak D match, TRBD1 (6 bases). Per the germline V gene, CDR1 is MDHEN and CDR2 is SYDVKM. The V gene lost 5 bases and the J gene lost 2 bases, with 18 bases spanning the gap. This CDR3 comprises 16 residues. CDR3: CASSPLGRDINYGYTF. The DNA for the CDR3 is TGTGCCAGCAGTCCCCTAGGTAGGGACATAAACTATGGCTACACCTTC.

The chain joins TRBV28 to TRBJ1-2; TRBD1 matches 8 bases. CDR1 is MDHEN and CDR2 is SYDVKM in the germline V gene. J lost 7 bases, V lost 4 bases, and 11 bases had no gene match. The CDR3 is 15 residues long. The CDR3 DNA reads TGTGCCAGCAGTTACATACACGGACAGGGTGGTGGCTACACCTTC. This gives the protein CASSYIHGQGGGYTF.

CDR3 nucleotides: TGTGCCAGCAGCTTAACGGGTTCGCGGGGAGGCGGAAATGAGCAGTTCTTC. This codes for CASSLTGSRGGGNEQFF. The gene calls are TRBV7-3 and TRBJ2-1, with D possibly matching TRBD2 (6 bases). V shed 0 bases and J shed 7 bases, with 19 bases lying between them. This CDR3 has 17 amino acids. Germline lookup yields CDR1 SGHTA and CDR2 FQGTGA.

This rearrangement joins TRBV27 to TRBJ1-1; D call uncertain. The ends were cut back, 3 bases at V and 7 bases at J, with 6 bases in the middle. This CDR3 spans 11 amino acids. Germline lookup yields CDR1 MNHEY and CDR2 SMNVEV (reference sequence). The CDR3 loop reads CASSFQDEAFF. The CDR3 DNA reads as TGTGCCAGCAGTTTTCAGGATGAAGCTTTCTTT.

Only a few counts were recorded for this clone. Additional DNA sequences in this sample encode the identical CDR3. The chain employs TRBV6-6 and TRBJ1-1; TRBD1 might be the D (6 bases). The CDR3 sequence is 13 residues long. Germline loops: CDR1 MNHNY, CDR2 SVGAGI (reference sequence). V lost 2 bases and J lost 4, with 8 bases in between. CDR3 in DNA: TGTGCCAGCAGTTACCCACAGGGCACTGAAGCTTTCTTT. This encodes CASSYPQGTEAFF.

As regards this clone: The same CDR3 arises from other DNA sequences in this sample as well. The rearrangement uses TRBV6-5 and TRBJ2-4; D gene uncertain. Germline assignment: CDR1 MNHEY and CDR2 SVGAGI. CDR3 length: 11 residues. The germline V and J ends were trimmed by 2 bases and 6 bases, with 2 bases remaining between them. The CDR3 DNA reads TGTGCCAGCAGTTACGGAAACATTCAGTACTTC. This sequence encodes CASSYGNIQYF.

This chain links TRBV6-5 with TRBJ1-1, with a weak D call TRBD1 (5 bases). This CDR3 is built from 15 residues. Trimming removed 2 bases from V and 5 bases from J, with 15 bases in between. CDR1 is MNHEY and CDR2 is SVGAGI in the germline V gene. CDR3 protein: CASSYLEGPGTEAFF. The CDR3 nucleotides read TGTGCCAGCAGTTACCTCGAGGGGCCTGGGACTGAAGCTTTCTTT.

This sequence joins TRBV9 and TRBJ2-5, with TRBD2 identical over 16 bases. Trimming removed 4 bases from V and 4 bases from J; junction bases left unmatched: 13. Germline V gene data show CDR1 as SGDLS and CDR2 as YYNGEE. This CDR3 spans 19 amino acids. The CDR3 DNA sequence: TGTGCCAGCAGCCCCCGTCCCGGGACTAGCGGGAGGGCCGGAGAGACCCAGTACTTC. It translates to CASSPRPGTSGRAGETQYF.

This chain uses TRBV27 with TRBJ2-7; D is unclear. V was clipped by 2 bases and J by 3 bases, with 11 bases between them. The CDR3 length is 14 residues. Germline CDR1 MNHEY, CDR2 SMNVEV (reference sequence). DNA of the CDR3: TGTGCCAGCAGTTTAAGGCCGTTCGACTACGAGCAGTACTTC. Its protein product is CASSLRPFDYEQYF.

The chain combines TRBV7-3 with TRBJ2-3; 9 bases agree with TRBD1. V was pared by 6 bases and J by 9 bases, with 4 bases of the junction left unmatched. In germline, CDR1 is SGHTA, CDR2 FQGTGA. The CDR3 is 12 amino acids. The CDR3 here is CASSLDRGTQYF. The DNA for the CDR3 is TGTGCCAGCAGTTTGGACAGGGGCACGCAGTATTTT.

In this sample, this clone turned up once. This chain uses TRBV28 with TRBJ2-1; 8 nucleotides match TRBD2. Germline V gives CDR1 MDHEN, CDR2 SYDVKM. Unmatched junction bases numbered 11, after V lost 5 bases and J lost 5 bases. The CDR3 covers 16 residues. CDR3 DNA sequence: TGTGCCAGCAGTCTCCTCGGCGGGAGGTCGGACAATGAGCAGTTCTTC. It encodes CASSLLGGRSDNEQFF.

This chain connects TRBV6-5 to TRBJ2-5; tentative D call: TRBD1 (5 bases). Deletions cut 6 bases from V and 5 bases from J, with 13 bases between. The V gene's germline CDR1 is MNHEY and CDR2 SVGAGI. This CDR3 comprises 13 residues. This CDR3 reads CASSFGAVETQYF. CDR3 bases: TGTGCCAGCAGCTTTGGGGCGGTGGAGACCCAGTACTTC.

The chain carries TRBV28 and TRBJ2-7; 7 bases map to TRBD2. The CDR3 is made up of 14 amino acids. Germline values: CDR1 MDHEN, CDR2 SYDVKM. V trimming: 2 bases; J trimming: 6 bases; junction bases outside the gene matches: 7. The CDR3 DNA follows: TGTGCCAGCAGTTTAAGGCGGGAGAAGGTCGAGCAGTACTTC. As protein: CASSLRREKVEQYF.

This chain joins TRBV5-1 and TRBJ2-2, with 9 bases that match TRBD1. From germline, CDR1 is SGHRS and CDR2 YFSETQ. Trimming removed 1 base from V and 5 bases from J; junction bases left unmatched: 6. This CDR3 comprises 16 residues. In DNA form, the CDR3 reads TGCGCCAGCAGCTTGATACAGGGGGCGGGGACCGGGGAGCTGTTTTTT. Translation: CASSLIQGAGTGELFF.

This clone was seen more than once but under ten times. This chain uses TRBV29-1 with TRBJ1-1; D remains ambiguous. Germline-derived CDR1 and CDR2 are SQVTM and ANQGSEA. The CDR3 sequence is 14 residues long. Trimming stripped 1 base from V and 4 bases from J, with 13 bases between. Here the CDR3 reads CSVEAVLVVTEAFF. CDR3 nucleotides: TGCAGCGTTGAAGCAGTGTTGGTTGTCACTGAAGCTTTCTTT.

Concerning this clone itself: Other DNA sequences in the same sample also yield this CDR3. CDR3 residues: CASSPGQGRPYEQYF. For the CDR3, the DNA is TGTGCCAGCAGCCCCGGACAGGGGAGACCCTACGAGCAGTACTTC. The gene calls are TRBV9 and TRBJ2-7, with 9 bases lining up with TRBD1. The CDR3 has 15 residues. Germline V gene lookup returns CDR1 SGDLS and CDR2 YYNGEE. Germline trimming cut 4 bases from V and 2 bases from J; bases unmatched to any gene: 7. Based on the CDR3 plus reference TRBV9 and TRBJ2-7, the full variable domain is DSGVTQTPKHLITATGQRVTLRCSPRSGDLSVYWYQQSLDQGLQFLIQYYNGEERAKGNILERFSAQQFPDLHSELNLSSLELGDSALYFCASSPGQGRPYEQYFGPGTRLTVT.

As for this clone: Other nucleotide sequences in the sample specify the same CDR3. This chain uses TRBV7-3 with TRBJ2-1; D is unclear. Germline V gives CDR1 SGHTA, CDR2 FQGTGA. Trimming took off 1 base at V and 0 bases at J, with 7 bases between the two ends. The CDR3 runs 15 residues. The CDR3 region has the DNA TGTGCCAGCAGCTTAAATTCCGGCTCCTACAATGAGCAGTTCTTC. Encoded protein: CASSLNSGSYNEQFF. Based on the CDR3 plus reference TRBV7-3 and TRBJ2-1, the full variable domain is GAGVSQTPSNKVTEKGKYVELRCDPISGHTALYWYRQSLGQGPEFLIYFQGTGAADDSGLPNDRFFAVRPEGSVSTLKIQRTERGDSAVYLCASSLNSGSYNEQFFGPGTRLTVL.

In DNA form, the CDR3 reads TGTGCCAGCAGCCTCAGGGAAAACACCGGGGAGCTGTTTTTT. Protein sequence: CASSLRENTGELFF. The J gene is TRBJ2-2, the V gene TRBV14; TRBD1 might be the D (5 bases). V lost 4 bases, J lost 2 bases, and 8 bases lay in between. The germline V gene has CDR1 SGHDN and CDR2 FVKESK. The CDR3 length is 14 residues. Using reference TRBV14 and TRBJ2-2 for the parts outside the CDR3, the full variable domain is EAGVTQFPSHSVIEKGQTVTLRCDPISGHDNLYWYRRVMGKEIKFLLHFVKESKQDESGMPNNRFLAERTGGTYSTLKVQPAELEDSGVYFCASSLRENTGELFFGEGSRLTVL.

The chain is built from TRBV19 and TRBJ2-5, with D maybe TRBD1 (5 bases). The CDR3 totals 15 residues. Trimming stripped 2 bases from V and 5 bases from J, with 15 bases between. CDR1 is LNHDA and CDR2 is SQIVND in the germline V gene (reference sequence). DNA for the CDR3: TGTGCCAGTAGTATAAGGCAGGGTGGGCGGGAGACCCAGTACTTC. Translating gives CASSIRQGGRETQYF.